This TCR beta chain is drawn from a study of monozygotic twins with inflammatory bowel disease. Study results and caveats: Cells of different T cell subtypes could not be told apart. Perhaps reflecting limited power, concordant and discordant twins did not differ in repertoire similarity.

As concerns this clonotype: Its target is not known.

This CDR3 comprises 13 residues. Germline CDR1 SGHDT, CDR2 YYEEEE. Total RNA, at around 3,800 ng, went into every TCR library. TCRdb re-called the 5' RACE reads; every CDR3 protein appears as one record, without DNA. This sample's table has approximately 140,000 distinct CDR3 sequences. Specimen: blood. The rearrangement uses TRBV5-6 and TRBJ1-5; TCRdb outputs TRBD1, but without DNA this stays unchecked. The clonotype comes from a human donor with ulcerative colitis or Crohn's disease, or a healthy co-twin of an affected twin (not recorded which). The CDR3 is CASQEGISQPQHF.